Detailed here is one T cell receptor (beta chain). These data originate in a study of T cells in Graves' hyperthyroidism and ophthalmopathy. Study as a whole: Peripheral blood was taken when the disease was first diagnosed, before any treatment began.

Trimming stripped 5 bases from V and 2 bases from J, with 9 bases between. The CDR3 has 12 residues. The V gene's germline CDR1 is SQVTM and CDR2 ANQGSEA. RNA transcripts were the template for amplifying TCR beta CDR3 regions. RT-PCR in the first round (using the HTBI primer set) targeted the TCR CDR3. TCRdb re-derived calls from the multiplex PCR reads in MiXCR, one entry per CDR3 protein. The table has more than 300,000 distinct CDR3 sequences, roughly 18% seen once. Sequenced material: blood. The J gene is TRBJ1-2, the V gene TRBV29-1, with D unclear. This TCR was sampled from a man between 18 and 29 years old with Graves' ophthalmopathy. CDR3 coding DNA: TGCAGCGTTAAGACGGCAAACTATGGCTACACCTTC. Residues: CSVKTANYGYTF.